The TCR beta chain described here comes from a study of human versus mouse CDR3 diversity and MHC coevolution. This clone was observed a few times. Some clones are missing from TCRdb's copy, which holds only in-frame ones; the method was immunoSEQ multiplex PCR. The sample shows around 59,000 clones, around 94% of them seen only once. The TCR originated in a person between 55 and 70 years old in good health. The sample taken for sequencing was naive CD4+ T cells from blood. Stated subset: CD45RO-negative CD62L-positive naive CD4 T cells.

CDR3 residues: CASSLQGSEQYF. In DNA form, the CDR3 reads TGTGCCAGCAGCTTACAGGGAAGCGAGCAGTACTTC. The rearrangement links TRBV19 to TRBJ2-7, with D tentatively TRBD1 (6 bases). The length of the CDR3 is 12 residues. Trimming cost V 9 bases and J 6 bases, with 15 bases left between them. Germline CDR1 is LNHDA and CDR2 is SQIVND (reference sequence).